The 11 T cell receptor beta chains given below trace back to one sample, sequenced in a study of blood T cells in healthy people across ages. Then a second PCR, running about 7 to 11 cycles, was carried out with a sample-barcoded 5' primer and a J-beta primer mix. MiXCR was run by TCRdb on the 5' RACE reads, yielding one entry per CDR3 protein. The sample lists fewer than 900,000 distinct CDR3 sequences, about 40% occurring once. The sample was blood. The receptors were gathered from a woman aged 55-70 years in good health.

This clonotype has only one observation. The chain employs TRBV5-6 and TRBJ2-5; D is possibly TRBD1 or TRBD2 (6 bases each). The CDR3 has 15 amino acids. Germline V gives CDR1 SGHDT, CDR2 YYEEEE. V was cut by 3 bases and J by 5 bases, with 17 bases left in between. CDR3 sequence (DNA): TGTGCCAGCAGCTCCACAGGGACTCTCAAGGAGACCCAGTACTTC. This encodes CASSSTGTLKETQYF. The entire variable domain, with the rest obtained from reference TRBV5-6 and TRBJ2-5, is as follows: DAGVTQSPTHLIKTRGQQVTLRCSPKSGHDTVSWYQQALGQGPQFIFQYYEEEERQRGNFPDRFSGHQFPNYSSELNVNALLLGDSALYLCASSSTGTLKETQYFGPGTRLLVL.

This chain links TRBV6-2 or TRBV6-3 with TRBJ2-7, with TRBD2 matching over 13 bases. Germline V lookup: CDR1 MNHEY, CDR2 SVGEGT. The CDR3 runs to 14 residues. V lost 7 bases to trimming and J lost 3 bases; unmatched junction nucleotides: 3. In DNA, the CDR3 is TGTGCCAGCAAGCGGACTAGCGGGAGCTACGAGCAGTACTTC. It translates to CASKRTSGSYEQYF.

Regarding this clonotype: Just one base apart from a much larger clone, this may be a read error. V is TRBV21-1 and J is TRBJ2-1. TRBV21-1 is shown as a pseudogene. This CDR3 has 15 residues. The CDR3 loop is CASSKDRSSYNEQSF. The CDR3 nucleotides are TGTGCCAGCAGCAAGGACAGGAGCTCCTACAATGAGCAGTCCTTC.

This clonotype was detected ten times or more. The chain links TRBV5-1 to TRBJ2-5; 8 bases fit TRBD1. The CDR3 has 13 amino acids. Germline CDR1 is SGHRS and CDR2 is YFSETQ. The V and J ends lost 3 bases and 4 bases, in that order; junction bases with no gene match: 2. For the CDR3, the DNA is TGCGCCAGCAGCTCTGACAGGGGAGAGACCCAGTACTTC. Translation: CASSSDRGETQYF.

This clonotype was counted a single time. The chain joins TRBV30 to TRBJ1-2; D unresolved. The CDR3 spans 12 residues. Trimming removed 1 base from V and 8 bases from J, with 11 bases in between. The germline CDR1 and CDR2 sequences are GTSNPN and SVGIG (reference sequence). The CDR3: CAWSGKVDGYTF. The CDR3 DNA reads as TGTGCCTGGAGTGGTAAGGTAGACGGCTACACCTTC.

This clonotype was seen a handful of times. The rearrangement links TRBV7-9 to TRBJ1-2, with 10 bases matching TRBD1. The V segment lost 5 bases and the J segment 4 bases; nucleotides outside the gene matches: 7. This CDR3 comprises 15 residues. Germline CDR1 SEHNR, CDR2 FQNEAQ (reference sequence). In DNA form, the CDR3 reads TGTGCCAGCAGCAAACAGGACAGGGGGATCTATGGCTACACCTTC. Translation gives CASSKQDRGIYGYTF.

The chain joins TRBV7-3 to TRBJ2-3; 10 nucleotides agree with TRBD2. Germline V gives CDR1 SGHTA, CDR2 FQGTGA. The CDR3 is made up of 15 amino acids. Trimming took 5 bases from V and 5 from J; bases not matched to a gene: 7. The CDR3 region is CASSTAGLAKDTQYF. The CDR3 bases are TGTGCCAGCAGCACGGCGGGACTAGCGAAAGATACGCAGTATTTT.

The sample holds many counts of this clonotype. The CDR3 bases are TGCAGCGTTGAAGGTCCAGGGAAGGGTCTCTACGAGCAGTACTTC. Its translation is CSVEGPGKGLYEQYF. The rearrangement links TRBV29-1 to TRBJ2-7; perhaps TRBD1 as D (5 bases). CDR1 is SQVTM, CDR2 ANQGSEA, per germline. CDR3 length: 15 residues. V lost 1 base, J lost 3 bases, and 16 bases lay in between.

This clonotype was counted only a few times. The chain is built from TRBV5-1 and TRBJ1-1; no clear D gene. This CDR3 has 14 residues. Germline CDR1 SGHRS, CDR2 YFSETQ. Between the trimmed V and J ends, which lost 4 bases and 1 base, there was a span of 11 bases. Written as DNA, the CDR3 is TGCGCCAGCAGCATAGACGGCAGGAACACTGAAGCTTTCTTT. This sequence encodes CASSIDGRNTEAFF.

Written as DNA, the CDR3 is TGTGCCAGCAGCTTGTTCCAAGAGAGTGAGACCCAGTACTTC. This gives the protein CASSLFQESETQYF. This rearrangement joins TRBV5-6 to TRBJ2-5; D remains ambiguous. Germline V gives CDR1 SGHDT, CDR2 YYEEEE. The CDR3 runs to 14 residues. The V end lost 1 base, the J end lost 5 bases, and 12 bases lay between the germline ends.

The chain links TRBV3-1 to TRBJ2-1, with unresolved D. V was pared by 4 bases and J by 4 bases, with 20 bases between. CDR3 length equals 17 residues. The germline CDR1 and CDR2 sequences are LGHDT and YNNKEL (reference sequence). CDR3 sequence reads: CASSRQQYLPSYNEQFF. CDR3 nucleotide sequence: TGTGCCAGCAGCCGACAACAGTACTTGCCGTCTTACAATGAGCAGTTCTTC.